The entry below gives a single T cell receptor (beta chain) sequence along with its context. Clones were sequenced by immunoSEQ multiplex PCR, and TCRdb holds only the in-frame ones, with some missing. The sample carries approximately 260,000 clones, roughly four fifths recorded once. This record comes from a study of blood T cell repertoires in COVID-19. Per the germline V gene, CDR1 is MDHEN and CDR2 is SYDVKM. The germline V and J ends were trimmed by 2 bases and 2 bases, with 9 bases remaining between them. The CDR3 is 14 amino acids. This chain links TRBV28 with TRBJ1-2, with TRBD1 as a possible D gene (5 bases). The sequence came from a man aged 25-40 years with acute COVID-19. The source material was PBMCs or T cells enriched from blood (not recorded which). The CDR3 bases are TGTGCCAGCAGTTTAGTGGCAGGGAACTATGGCTACACCTTC. Encoded protein: CASSLVAGNYGYTF.